This note documents a single TCR beta chain sequence. The table came from immunoSEQ multiplex PCR; TCRdb's copy has only in-frame clones and leaves some out. The data show tens of thousands of clones, 88% seen once. The sample belongs to a study of PD-1 blockade in classical Hodgkin lymphoma. Brentuximab vedotin exposure varied, and every patient relapsed after autologous stem cell transplantation. This CDR3 is built from 14 residues. V lost 5 bases and J 4 bases, leaving 15 bases between the germline ends. Germline V CDR1 and CDR2: MNHNS, SASEGT. The chain combines TRBV6-1 with TRBJ2-7, with D perhaps TRBD1 (6 bases). The source material was peripheral blood mononuclear cells (PBMCs), sampled before the second cycle of nivolumab. This TCR was recovered from a human donor with classical Hodgkin lymphoma. The CDR3 DNA is TGTGCCAGCAGTTCGGCAGGGGAAGGGTACGAGCAGTACTTC. Amino acid sequence: CASSSAGEGYEQYF.